The clone carrying this TCR beta chain was picked up many times. Its cognate antigen is unknown. Preparation of the bulk TCR libraries relied on previously described methods and listed TCR primers. TCRdb independently ran MiXCR on the PCR reads; one entry per CDR3 protein. The table records some 66,000 distinct CDR3 sequences, over 15% of them present only once. This CDR3 has 18 amino acids. Trimming removed 0 bases at V and 7 bases at J, with 22 bases between. From germline, CDR1 is MGHRA and CDR2 YSYEKL. The data derive from a study of molecular identifiers for immune sequencing clone quantification. Broader study findings: For effector cells, clones above 20 RNA copies held over 97% of molecules; for naive cells, under 1%. Highly expanded clone sizes could be underestimated by identical TCR molecules sharing a barcode.

Using 10%, 30% or 50% RNA, naive CD8 libraries were derived from roughly 20,000 to 1,000,000 sorted cells. The gene calls are TRBV4-1 and TRBJ2-1; D gene uncertain. The clonotype comes from a human donor in good health. Some libraries in this study had Jurkat cell RNA spiked in. The sample comprised naive CD8+ T cells from blood, with Jurkat cell RNA spiked in. Subset reported: FACS-sorted CD8+CD4-CCR7+CD45RA+ naive T cells. This CDR3 reads CASSQDSPSSFEWNEQFF. Written as DNA, the CDR3 is TGCGCCAGCAGCCAAGATTCCCCCTCGAGTTTCGAGTGGAATGAGCAGTTCTTC.